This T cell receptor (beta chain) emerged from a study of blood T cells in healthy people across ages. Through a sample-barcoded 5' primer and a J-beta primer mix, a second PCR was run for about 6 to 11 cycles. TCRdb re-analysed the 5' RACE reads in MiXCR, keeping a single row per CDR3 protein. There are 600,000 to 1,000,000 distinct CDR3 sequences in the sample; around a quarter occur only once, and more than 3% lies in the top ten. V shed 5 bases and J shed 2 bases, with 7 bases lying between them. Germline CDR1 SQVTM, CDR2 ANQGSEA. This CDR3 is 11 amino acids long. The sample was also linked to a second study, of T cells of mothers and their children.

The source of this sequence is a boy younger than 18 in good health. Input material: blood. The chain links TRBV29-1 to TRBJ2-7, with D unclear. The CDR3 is CSVPPPYEQYF. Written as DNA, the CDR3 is TGCAGCGTTCCTCCCCCCTACGAGCAGTACTTC.